This TCR beta chain was captured by sequencing in a study of CD4 T cells in relation to SARS-CoV-2 and coronaviruses. CD4+ T cells from unexposed donors were obtained before the COVID-19 pandemic (2011-2018). CD4+ T cells were isolated from the cells after roughly 11 days of culture. Some clones are missing from TCRdb's copy, which holds only in-frame ones; the method was immunoSEQ multiplex PCR. The data hold 20,000 or so clones, with more than 60% observed a single time. The CDR3 consists of 15 residues. Trimming took 8 bases from V and 0 from J, leaving 15 bases between them. Looked up from germline, CDR1 is MRHNA and CDR2 is SNTAGT. Notes on this clone: The target antigen is unknown.

The sequenced sample was CD4+ T cells from PBMCs, cultured in vitro. This chain links TRBV6-4 with TRBJ2-3; D gene unclear. This receptor was identified in a human donor in good health. The CDR3 coding sequence is TGTGCCAGCCGCAGGTTACCCACTAGCACAGATACGCAGTATTTT. The encoded protein is CASRRLPTSTDTQYF.